Following are 10 T cell receptor beta chains from one sample sequenced in a study of blood T cell repertoires in COVID-19. The table came from immunoSEQ multiplex PCR; TCRdb's copy has only in-frame clones and leaves some out. The sample has more than 300,000 clones; approximately 89% are singletons. Sequences were obtained from PBMCs or T cells enriched from blood (not recorded which). These receptor sequences come from a woman between 35 and 50 years old who had been exposed to COVID-19.

V gene TRBV5-4 combines with J gene TRBJ2-3, with 12 bases matching TRBD2. V gave up 8 bases and J gave up 5 bases; unmatched junction bases: 6. Per the germline V gene, CDR1 is SGHNT and CDR2 is YYREEE (reference sequence). The CDR3 contains 14 residues. The CDR3: CASELAGGLDTQYF. The CDR3 DNA reads TGTGCCAGTGAACTAGCGGGGGGCTTAGATACGCAGTATTTT.

The chain joins TRBV7-9 to TRBJ2-1; D gene ambiguous. CDR1 and CDR2 from the germline V gene are SEHNR and FQNEAQ (reference sequence). Trimming took 0 bases from V and 3 from J, leaving 6 bases between them. The CDR3 runs to 14 residues. The CDR3 protein is CASSLATIYNEQFF. DNA of the CDR3: TGTGCCAGCAGCTTAGCGACAATCTACAATGAGCAGTTCTTC. Supplemented by reference TRBV7-9 and TRBJ2-1, the full variable domain reads DTGVSQNPRHKITKRGQNVTFRCDPISEHNRLYWYRQTLGQGPEFLTYFQNEAQLEKSRLLSDRFSAERPKGSFSTLEIQRTEQGDSAMYLCASSLATIYNEQFFGPGTRLTVL.

The chain joins TRBV3-1 (or the pseudogene TRBV3-2) to TRBJ1-2, with D possibly matching TRBD1 (6 bases). V gave up 2 bases and J gave up 0 bases, with 16 bases separating them. The CDR3 length is 17 residues. CDR1 and CDR2 (germline): LGHDT, YNNKEL (reference sequence). The CDR3 DNA follows: TGTGCCAGCAGCCAAACAGGGAACTATAGGACTAACTATGGCTACACCTTC. It encodes CASSQTGNYRTNYGYTF.

V gene TRBV6-5 combines with J gene TRBJ2-7, with 9 bases identical to TRBD2. J was trimmed by 3 bases and V by 7 bases; bases with no gene match: 10. CDR3 length: 15 residues. Germline CDR1 MNHEY, CDR2 SVGAGI. The CDR3 region is CASTLSSGGYYEQYF. In DNA form, the CDR3 reads TGTGCCAGCACCCTTTCGAGCGGGGGGTACTACGAGCAGTACTTC.

V and J are TRBV5-1 and TRBJ1-6; no reliable D call. CDR3 length: 15 residues. From germline, CDR1 is SGHRS and CDR2 YFSETQ. V dropped 0 bases and J dropped 7 bases, with 11 bases sitting between them. This CDR3 is CASSLDLAINSPLHF. The CDR3 coding sequence is TGCGCCAGCAGCTTGGATTTGGCCATAAATTCACCCCTCCACTTT.

The chain is built from TRBV6-7 and TRBJ2-7; weak D call: TRBD1 (5 bases). TRBV6-7 is recorded as an ORF, its role being uncertain. The CDR3 spans 13 residues. V was trimmed by 9 bases and J by 2 bases, leaving 14 bases between them. The CDR3 nucleotides are TGTGCCAGGGACACCTCCCCGCCCTACGAGCAGTACTTC. Translated, it gives CARDTSPPYEQYF.

The chain has TRBV12-3 or TRBV12-4 and TRBJ1-1; D uncertain. Trimming left V 6 bases short and J 4 bases short, with 12 bases between. The CDR3 spans 13 residues. CDR3 bases: TGTGCCAGCAGCCTAGAGGTAATCACTGAAGCTTTCTTT. It encodes CASSLEVITEAFF.

The chain joins TRBV15 to TRBJ1-5, with 7 bases fitting TRBD1. The junction had 11 bases not matched to a gene; V was cut back by 5 bases and J by 7 bases. Looked up from germline, CDR1 is LNHNV and CDR2 is YYDKDF (reference sequence). The CDR3 consists of 15 residues. In DNA, the CDR3 is TGTGCCACCAGCTCCCACAAGGGGGCCGGGCAGCCCCAGCATTTT. Translation gives CATSSHKGAGQPQHF.

The chain carries TRBV15 and TRBJ1-6; 9 bases are shared with TRBD1. The germline V gene has CDR1 LNHNV and CDR2 YYDKDF (reference sequence). The CDR3 extends over 16 amino acids. V trimming: 2 bases; J trimming: 3 bases; junction bases outside the gene matches: 2. CDR3 DNA: TGTGCCACCAGCAGACTGGACAGGGGCTATAATTCACCCCTCCACTTT. This gives the protein CATSRLDRGYNSPLHF. The variable domain in full, completed from reference TRBV15 and TRBJ1-6, reads DAMVIQNPRYQVTQFGKPVTLSCSQTLNHNVMYWYQQKSSQAPKLLFHYYDKDFNNEADTPDNFQSRRPNTSFCFLDIRSPGLGDTAMYLCATSRLDRGYNSPLHFGNGTRLTVT.

The J gene is TRBJ1-2, the V gene TRBV25-1; D remains unclear. The germline gives CDR1 MGHDK, CDR2 SYGVNS. This CDR3 comprises 14 residues. The germline V and J ends were trimmed by 2 bases and 5 bases, with 12 bases remaining between them. The CDR3 loop is CASSEPGIGYGYTF. CDR3 DNA sequence: TGTGCCAGCAGTGAACCGGGGATCGGTTATGGCTACACCTTC.